This T cell receptor (beta chain) derives from a study of T cell repertoires in cytomegalovirus infection. The wider study: Indications came from public TCR beta signatures; they pointed to CMV infection and to a matching HLA type. Regarding the study as a whole: Clonotypes of TCR beta that were HLA-C-restricted and CMV-specific dominated the ex vivo response.

TCRdb used MiXCR to reprocess the reads, holding one entry per CDR3 protein. Here the sample spans approximately 320,000 distinct CDR3 sequences, approximately 9.5% being singletons. A note on this clonotype: Its antigen is not known.

This CDR3 comprises 15 residues. V was shortened by 0 bases and J by 7 bases, with 15 bases between the two germline ends. Germline V gene sequence: CDR1 MGHRA, CDR2 YSYEKL. This chain uses TRBV4-1 with TRBJ1-1, with D tentatively TRBD1 (6 bases). The TCR comes from a human donor in good health (CMV status not recorded). Some clones in this sample may be carry-over from other donors' samples. The sample taken for sequencing was PBMCs. The CDR3 DNA follows: TGCGCCAGCAGCCAAGATCCCAACAGGGAGGGTGAAGCTTTCTTT. Protein product: CASSQDPNREGEAFF.